Each of the 30 T cell receptor beta chains below was sequenced from the same sample in a study of blood T cell repertoires in COVID-19. Libraries were prepared by immunoSEQ multiplex PCR; TCRdb keeps only in-frame clonotypes and omits some of them. The table lists some 150,000 clones, 87% of them singletons. Sequencing was done on a sample of peripheral blood. Source of these receptors: a man in his fifties with active COVID-19.

This rearrangement joins TRBV30 to TRBJ1-3, with D perhaps TRBD1 (5 bases). CDR1 is GTSNPN and CDR2 is SVGIG in the germline V gene (reference sequence). The CDR3 totals 15 residues. Trimming cost V 3 bases and J 0 bases, with 12 bases left between them. DNA for the CDR3: TGTGCCTGGAGGGGGGGGAGCGGCTCTGGAAACACCATATATTTT. Translating it yields CAWRGGSGSGNTIYF. Complete variable domain (other parts from reference TRBV30 and TRBJ1-3): SQTIHQWPATLVQPVGSPLSLECTVEGTSNPNLYWYRQAAGRGLQLLFYSVGIGQISSEVPQNLSASRPQDRQFILSSKKLLLSDSGFYLCAWRGGSGSGNTIYFGEGSWLTVV.

This clone was observed a few times. The chain is built from TRBV12-3 or TRBV12-4 and TRBJ1-2; D gene ambiguous. The V end lost 3 bases, the J end lost 7 bases, and 9 bases lay between the germline ends. The CDR3 is made up of 12 amino acids. CDR3 loop: CASSLMLAGYTF. In DNA form, the CDR3 reads TGTGCCAGCAGTTTGATGTTGGCTGGCTACACCTTC.

J is TRBJ2-7 and V is TRBV5-1; D gene ambiguous. V was pared by 1 base and J by 0 bases, with 5 bases between. There are 13 residues in the CDR3. Germline CDR1 and CDR2: SGHRS and YFSETQ. CDR3: CASSLLSSYEQYF. CDR3 bases: TGCGCCAGCAGCTTGCTCAGCTCCTACGAGCAGTACTTC.

This clone showed up just once. The rearrangement links TRBV18 to TRBJ1-2; 8 bases match TRBD1. Trimming cost V 2 bases and J 0 bases; bases outside gene matches: 5. Germline V gene lookup returns CDR1 KGHSH and CDR2 LQKENI. This CDR3 spans 16 amino acids. The CDR3 DNA follows: TGTGCCAGCTCACCAGCCCCGGGACAGGCTAACTATGGCTACACCTTC. It yields the protein CASSPAPGQANYGYTF.

The chain joins TRBV5-1 to TRBJ2-5; no firm D call. V was cut by 1 base and J by 5 bases, with 6 bases left in between. The CDR3 has 12 amino acids. Germline V lookup: CDR1 SGHRS, CDR2 YFSETQ. The CDR3 DNA sequence: TGCGCCAGCAGCTTGCCCGGGGAGACCCAGTACTTC. Translating gives CASSLPGETQYF.

A note on this clone: The junction differs from germline at one of its ends, possibly a read error. The chain links TRBV7-9 to TRBJ2-1; 8 bases are a match to TRBD2. Per the germline V gene, CDR1 is SEHNR and CDR2 is FQNEAQ (reference sequence). The CDR3 consists of 12 residues. CDR3 DNA: TGTGCCAGCAGCCACTCCGGGAGGGGGGAGCTCTTC. It codes for CASSHSGRGELF.

The chain has TRBV7-9 and TRBJ2-5, with TRBD2 matching over 10 bases. V lost 8 bases to trimming and J lost 3 bases; unmatched junction nucleotides: 6. The CDR3 spans 14 residues. In germline, CDR1 is SEHNR, CDR2 FQNEAQ (reference sequence). The CDR3 DNA follows: TGTGCCAGCTTCCTTAGCGGGGGGAAAGAGACCCAGTACTTC. As protein: CASFLSGGKETQYF.

The chain employs TRBV5-3 and TRBJ2-7, with a possible D match to TRBD1 (6 bases). TRBV5-3 is classed as an ORF, of uncertain function. V lost 1 base to trimming and J lost 5 bases, with 13 bases between them. The CDR3 spans 14 residues. CDR3 residues: CARSLKQGSDEQYF. CDR3 bases: TGTGCCAGAAGCTTGAAACAGGGCTCGGACGAGCAGTACTTC.

About this clone: This sample includes further DNA sequences coding for the same CDR3. The chain links TRBV3-1 (or the pseudogene TRBV3-2) to TRBJ1-1, with 9 bases aligning to TRBD1. The CDR3 extends over 14 amino acids. Germline loops: CDR1 LGHDT, CDR2 YNNKEL (reference sequence). V lost 5 bases and J lost 5; bases outside the gene matches: 6. The CDR3, as DNA: TGTGCCAGCAGCTCTTTGACAGGGGGGACTGAAGCTTTCTTT. It codes for CASSSLTGGTEAFF.

CDR3 bases: TGTGCCAGCAGCCAACCTAGCTTGAACACTGAAGCTTTCTTT. Translating gives CASSQPSLNTEAFF. The rearrangement links TRBV4-2 to TRBJ1-1; no firm D call. Trimming took off 2 bases at V and 0 bases at J, with 7 bases between the two ends. This CDR3 spans 14 amino acids. CDR1 is LGHNA, CDR2 YNFKEQ, per germline.

The J gene is TRBJ1-2, the V gene TRBV7-9; tentatively, D is TRBD1 (6 bases). Germline CDR1 reads SEHNR; CDR2 reads FQNEAQ (reference sequence). The CDR3 extends over 15 amino acids. Trimming pared 3 bases from V and 8 bases from J, leaving 19 bases between. In nucleotides, the CDR3 is TGTGCCAGCAGCTTGGGGTTGAACAGGGTCCGAGGCTACACCTTC. Translating gives CASSLGLNRVRGYTF.

This clone turned up a few times. CDR3 nucleotide sequence: TGTGCCAGCAGCCTTTATACAGGGCCCCAGCATTTT. It translates to CASSLYTGPQHF. The V call is TRBV7-2, the J call TRBJ1-5; D perhaps matches TRBD1 (5 bases). The CDR3 is made up of 12 amino acids. Germline lookup yields CDR1 SGHTA and CDR2 FQGNSA. V lost 5 bases and J 9 bases, leaving 11 bases between the germline ends.

This clone was picked up a small number of times. The chain carries TRBV7-9 and TRBJ2-7; 9 bases are a match to TRBD1. The V segment lost 4 bases and the J segment 3 bases; nucleotides outside the gene matches: 7. Germline assignment: CDR1 SEHNR and CDR2 FQNEAQ (reference sequence). The CDR3 consists of 15 residues. The CDR3 region has the DNA TGTGCCAGCAGCTCCATCCGGGACAGGGTCTACGAGCAGTACTTC. Translating gives CASSSIRDRVYEQYF.

V and J are TRBV3-1 (or the pseudogene TRBV3-2) and TRBJ2-5, with 12 bases matching TRBD2. Germline CDR1 is LGHDT and CDR2 is YNNKEL (reference sequence). The CDR3 is 15 amino acids. After removal of 10 bases from V and 5 bases from J, the junction contained 11 bases not matched to a gene. CDR3 amino acids: CATLASGGAGETQYF. CDR3 coding DNA: TGTGCCACTCTTGCTAGCGGGGGGGCCGGGGAGACCCAGTACTTC.

The V and J genes are TRBV5-1 and TRBJ2-7, with 10 bases lining up with TRBD2. Per germline, CDR1 SGHRS and CDR2 YFSETQ. The CDR3 covers 15 residues. V lost 0 bases, J lost 3 bases, and 3 bases stayed unmatched. The DNA of the CDR3 is TGCGCCAGCAGCTTGGCGTCTAGCGGGGGCTACGAGCAGTACTTC. It yields the protein CASSLASSGGYEQYF. The variable domain in full, completed from reference TRBV5-1 and TRBJ2-7, reads KAGVTQTPRYLIKTRGQQVTLSCSPISGHRSVSWYQQTPGQGLQFLFEYFSETQRNKGNFPGRFSGRQFSNSRSEMNVSTLELGDSALYLCASSLASSGGYEQYFGPGTRLTVT.

This chain joins TRBV5-1 and TRBJ2-5; TRBD1 matches at 10 bases. The CDR3 runs 17 residues. Germline V gene data show CDR1 as SGHRS and CDR2 as YFSETQ. The J segment lost 0 bases and the V segment lost 4 bases, leaving 9 bases of the junction unmatched. The CDR3 region is CASSIGQGGTYQETQYF. CDR3 DNA: TGCGCCAGCAGCATCGGACAGGGGGGGACGTACCAAGAGACCCAGTACTTC.

The chain recombines TRBV9 with TRBJ1-3, with 8 bases lining up with TRBD1. Per the germline V gene, CDR1 is SGDLS and CDR2 is YYNGEE. V lost 3 bases to trimming and J lost 2 bases; unmatched junction nucleotides: 4. The CDR3 has 15 amino acids. CDR3 amino acids: CASSAGQVAGNTIYF. CDR3 sequence (DNA): TGTGCCAGCAGCGCGGGACAGGTCGCTGGAAACACCATATATTTT.

As regards this clone: At the DNA level, this CDR3 is encoded by other sequences in the same sample as well. This chain joins TRBV10-3 and TRBJ2-1; 8 nucleotides align to TRBD1. Germline loops: CDR1 ENHRY, CDR2 SYGVKD. The CDR3 loop spans 15 amino acids. V gave up 6 bases and J gave up 1 base; unmatched junction bases: 5. The CDR3, as DNA: TGTGCCATCAGGGCCGGGACAGGATCCTACAATGAGCAGTTCTTC. Its protein is CAIRAGTGSYNEQFF.

The gene calls are TRBV19 and TRBJ2-3; 10 bases agree with TRBD1. The J segment lost 3 bases and the V segment lost 8 bases, leaving 8 bases of the junction unmatched. CDR1 LNHDA and CDR2 SQIVND come from the germline V gene (reference sequence). The CDR3 has 15 residues. The CDR3 spells CASGAGQGGTDTQYF. In nucleotides, the CDR3 is TGTGCCAGTGGGGCTGGACAGGGGGGAACAGATACGCAGTATTTT.

This sequence joins TRBV3-1 (or the pseudogene TRBV3-2) and TRBJ2-7; 7 nucleotides align to TRBD2. CDR3 size: 14 residues. The germline V gene has CDR1 LGHDT and CDR2 YNNKEL (reference sequence). J was trimmed by 2 bases and V by 4 bases; bases with no gene match: 5. CDR3 coding DNA: TGTGCCAGCAGCCCATGGACTAGACCCTACGAGCAGTACTTC. This gives the protein CASSPWTRPYEQYF.

The chain has TRBV27 and TRBJ1-3; 9 bases agree with TRBD1. Germline-derived CDR1 and CDR2 are MNHEY and SMNVEV (reference sequence). J was trimmed by 0 bases and V by 6 bases; bases with no gene match: 3. CDR3 length: 15 amino acids. The CDR3 spells CASRQGQGSGNTIYF. The CDR3 DNA sequence: TGTGCCAGCAGACAGGGACAGGGCTCTGGAAACACCATATATTTT.

The rearrangement uses TRBV7-6 and TRBJ2-1; 11 nucleotides agree with TRBD2. This CDR3 contains 18 residues. The junction had 4 bases not matched to a gene; V was cut back by 0 bases and J by 0 bases. Germline lookup yields CDR1 SGHVS and CDR2 FNYEAQ. The CDR3 loop is CASSLASGGADSYNEQFF. CDR3 coding DNA: TGTGCCAGCAGCTTAGCTAGCGGGGGGGCCGACTCCTACAATGAGCAGTTCTTC. The complete variable domain, with remaining parts taken from reference TRBV7-6 and TRBJ2-1, reads GAGVSQSPRYKVTKRGQDVALRCDPISGHVSLYWYRQALGQGPEFLTYFNYEAQQDKSGLPNDRFSAERPEGSISTLTIQRTEQRDSAMYRCASSLASGGADSYNEQFFGPGTRLTVL.

This rearrangement joins TRBV9 to TRBJ1-5; D is possibly TRBD1 (6 bases). The CDR3 loop spans 13 amino acids. Per the germline V gene, CDR1 is SGDLS and CDR2 is YYNGEE. Trimming removed 3 bases from V and 4 bases from J, with 8 bases in between. CDR3 in amino acids: CASSADRNQPQHF. CDR3 bases: TGTGCCAGCAGCGCAGACAGGAATCAGCCCCAGCATTTT.

The chain carries TRBV6-5 and TRBJ1-4; D is undetermined. This CDR3 has 12 amino acids. Germline assignment: CDR1 MNHEY and CDR2 SVGAGI. Trimming stripped 6 bases from V and 6 bases from J, with 8 bases between. CDR3 sequence (DNA): TGTGCCAGCAGGTTACGAGATGAAAAACTGTTTTTT. This gives the protein CASRLRDEKLFF.

This chain joins TRBV20-1 and TRBJ1-4; D is unclear. The CDR3 is made up of 14 amino acids. The germline V gene has CDR1 DFQATT and CDR2 SNEGSKA (reference sequence). Trimming took off 3 bases at V and 2 bases at J, with 10 bases between the two ends. The CDR3 reads CSASYGSTNEKLFF. The CDR3, as DNA: TGCAGTGCTAGTTACGGGTCGACTAATGAAAAACTGTTTTTT.

The chain combines TRBV19 with TRBJ2-5; D is undetermined. The length of the CDR3 is 13 residues. Germline V gene lookup returns CDR1 LNHDA and CDR2 SQIVND (reference sequence). Trimming took 5 bases from V and 3 from J, leaving 10 bases between them. The CDR3 spells CASSGQKKETQYF. The CDR3 DNA is TGTGCCAGTAGTGGCCAGAAGAAAGAGACCCAGTACTTC.

Here the CDR3 DNA reads TGTGCCAGCTCCCAATCACAGGGCCTTGTTGTTCAGCCCCAGCATTTT. Residues: CASSQSQGLVVQPQHF. The chain carries TRBV18 and TRBJ1-5; tentative D call: TRBD1 (6 bases). The V gene's germline CDR1 is KGHSH and CDR2 LQKENI. V shed 6 bases and J shed 6 bases, with 21 bases lying between them. The CDR3 runs 16 residues.

The chain has TRBV11-2 and TRBJ2-7; D perhaps matches TRBD2 (6 bases). In germline, CDR1 is SGHAT, CDR2 FQNNGV. This CDR3 contains 13 residues. V was pared by 5 bases and J by 5 bases, with 13 bases between. In DNA, the CDR3 is TGTGCCAGCAGCCGCCGCGGGGTGGACGAGCAGTACTTC. Protein sequence: CASSRRGVDEQYF.

The chain uses TRBV28 and TRBJ1-5; TRBD1 might be the D (6 bases). The CDR3 has 15 amino acids. V was clipped by 2 bases and J by 7 bases, with 15 bases between them. The germline gives CDR1 MDHEN, CDR2 SYDVKM. In nucleotides, the CDR3 is TGTGCCAGCAGTTTAGGGGGGGCACGGGGGCAGCCCCAGCATTTT. Translating gives CASSLGGARGQPQHF.

This chain connects TRBV5-1 to TRBJ1-1, with TRBD1 matching over 7 bases. The CDR3 has 16 residues. Trimming at V came to 5 bases and at J to 2 bases, leaving 12 bases not matched to a gene. In germline, CDR1 is SGHRS, CDR2 YFSETQ. This CDR3 reads CASRTSTGEVNTEAFF. The CDR3 DNA reads TGCGCCAGCAGAACTTCCACAGGGGAAGTAAACACTGAAGCTTTCTTT.